This T cell receptor (beta chain) was recorded in a study of technical replicates of blood from a few donors. Assay used: immunoSEQ multiplex PCR; TCRdb lists only in-frame clones, some missing. The sample comprises fewer than 75,000 clones, 88% of which are singletons, and around 5% rests with the top ten. The germline V gene has CDR1 MGHRA and CDR2 YSYEKL. This CDR3 spans 15 amino acids. Trimming took off 2 bases at V and 5 bases at J, with 16 bases between the two ends. This rearrangement joins TRBV4-1 to TRBJ2-7; D is possibly TRBD1 (5 bases). The specimen was PBMCs. The clonotype was recovered from a human donor in good health. Some clones in this sample may be carry-over from other donors' samples. CDR3 region: CASSQNYRPHHEQYF. CDR3 DNA: TGCGCCAGCAGCCAAAATTACAGGCCCCACCACGAGCAGTACTTC.